The TCR beta chain described here comes from a study of blood T cell repertoires in COVID-19. As for the study in general: Specimens from acute and convalescent COVID-19 originated in the United States, Italy and Spain. In each case, the material was cDNA or gDNA derived from T cells, B-cell-depleted T cells, or PBMCs.

This CDR3 region has 13 residues. In germline, CDR1 is MRHNA, CDR2 SNTAGT. With 4 bases removed from V and 3 bases from J, the gap between germline ends came to 8 bases. In the authors' workflow: Scientists estimated how many nucleated cells there were by amplifying reference gene primers. Sequencing was performed with immunoSEQ multiplex PCR; in TCRdb, only in-frame clones are kept and a portion is missing. V and J calls and clone size are copied from that table; D and trimming were computed from the DNA. The sample lists fewer than 300,000 clones; roughly 84% were seen once. Patients in Seattle were enrolled during active infection, then followed longitudinally.

What was sequenced was peripheral blood. The chain couples TRBV6-4 to TRBJ2-3, with TRBD2 as a possible D gene (6 bases). The origin of this receptor is a person aged 70 to 79 with COVID-19, enrolled during active disease. The CDR3 here is CASSGSGTDTQYF. Here the CDR3 DNA reads TGTGCCAGCAGTGGGAGCGGGACAGATACGCAGTATTTT.